Described below is a single TCR beta chain sequence and its context. Between the trimmed V and J ends, which lost 0 bases and 8 bases, there was a span of 19 bases. This CDR3 has 16 residues. CDR1 LGHNA and CDR2 YSLEER come from the germline V gene. This sample was included in a study of blood T cell repertoires in COVID-19. The data were produced by immunoSEQ multiplex PCR, yet TCRdb's version contains in-frame clones alone and is incomplete. Found here are approximately 190,000 clones, 70% to 85% of them singletons; the top ten hold about 4.8%. The chain carries TRBV4-3 and TRBJ1-2, with TRBD1 as a possible D gene (6 bases). What was sequenced was peripheral blood. The clonotype comes from a woman younger than 45 with acute or convalescent COVID-19. The CDR3 DNA reads as TGCGCCAGCAGCCAAGATAGGGCTTGGGACATAAGAGGCTACACCTTC. It specifies CASSQDRAWDIRGYTF.